This T cell receptor beta chain was identified in a study of vaccination effects on CD4 cells after COVID-19. Antigen-specific CD4+ T cells were first expanded with viral peptide pools by the ViraFEST assay and only then sequenced. The culture ran for approximately 11 days before CD4+ T cells were isolated. BNT162b2 vaccine or mRNA-1273 vaccine was given to participants in two doses. For this clone: Its antigen is not known.

Germline CDR1 and CDR2: SGHRS and YFSETQ. Trimming cost V 1 base and J 3 bases, with 22 bases left between them. There are 18 residues in the CDR3. TCRdb's table, derived via immunoSEQ multiplex PCR, lists solely in-frame clones and lacks some. The table records some 30,000 clones, 80% of them present only once. The TCR originated in a human donor who received a COVID-19 vaccine. Some clones in this sample may be carry-over from other donors' samples. The chain combines TRBV5-1 with TRBJ1-1, with D unclear. Source: CD4+ T cells from PBMCs cultured with SARS-CoV-2 spike peptides, taken after COVID-19 vaccination. Written as DNA, the CDR3 is TGCGCCAGCAGCTTGAGCCCTACCCGGGCCCTATCCGACACTGAAGCTTTCTTT. Protein sequence: CASSLSPTRALSDTEAFF.